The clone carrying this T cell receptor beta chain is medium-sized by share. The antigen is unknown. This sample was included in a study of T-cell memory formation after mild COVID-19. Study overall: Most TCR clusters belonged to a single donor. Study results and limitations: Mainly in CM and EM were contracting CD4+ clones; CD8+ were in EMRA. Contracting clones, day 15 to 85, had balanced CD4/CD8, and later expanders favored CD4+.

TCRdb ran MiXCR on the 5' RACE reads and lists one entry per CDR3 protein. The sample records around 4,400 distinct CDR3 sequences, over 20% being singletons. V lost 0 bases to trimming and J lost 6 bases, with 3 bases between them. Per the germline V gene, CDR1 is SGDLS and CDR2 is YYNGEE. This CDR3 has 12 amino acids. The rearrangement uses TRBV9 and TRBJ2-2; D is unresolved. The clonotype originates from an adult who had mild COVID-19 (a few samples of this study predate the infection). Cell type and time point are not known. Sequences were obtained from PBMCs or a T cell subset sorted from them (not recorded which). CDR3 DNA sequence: TGTGCCAGCAGCGTAGTGCCCGGGGAGCTGTTTTTT. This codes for CASSVVPGELFF.